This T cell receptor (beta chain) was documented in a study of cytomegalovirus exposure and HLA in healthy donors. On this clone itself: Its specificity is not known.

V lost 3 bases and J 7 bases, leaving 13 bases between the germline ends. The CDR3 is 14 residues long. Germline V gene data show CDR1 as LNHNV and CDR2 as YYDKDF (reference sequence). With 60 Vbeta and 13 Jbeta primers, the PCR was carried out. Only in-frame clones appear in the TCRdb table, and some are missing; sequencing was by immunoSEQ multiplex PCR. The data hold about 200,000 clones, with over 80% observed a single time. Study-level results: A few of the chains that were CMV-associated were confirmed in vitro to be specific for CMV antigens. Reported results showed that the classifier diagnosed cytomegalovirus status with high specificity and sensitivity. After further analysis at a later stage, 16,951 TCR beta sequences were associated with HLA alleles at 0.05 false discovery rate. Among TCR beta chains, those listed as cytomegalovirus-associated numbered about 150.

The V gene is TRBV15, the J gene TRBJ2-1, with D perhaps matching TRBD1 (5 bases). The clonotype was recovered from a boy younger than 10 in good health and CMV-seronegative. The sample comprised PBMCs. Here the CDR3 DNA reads TGTGCCACCAGCAGCAGGGCGTACAGGAATGAGCAGTTCTTC. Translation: CATSSRAYRNEQFF.